A single sample gave rise to the 27 T cell receptor beta chains below, sequenced in a study of glioma-infiltrating T cells. Amplification of TCR alpha and beta CDR3 regions from RNA used iRepertoire nested multiplex PCR. MiXCR, applied by TCRdb to the multiplex PCR reads, yields one record per CDR3 protein. The data contain over 140,000 distinct CDR3 sequences, roughly 43% of them singletons. The sample was glioma tissue, nonneoplastic brain tissue, or PBMCs (not recorded which). All receptors come from a human donor with low-grade glioma or glioblastoma, undergoing nonglioma brain surgery, or in good health (not recorded which).

The J gene is TRBJ1-2, the V gene TRBV14, with D possibly TRBD1 on 6 matching bases. The CDR3 is 12 amino acids. V was trimmed by 8 bases and J by 7 bases, leaving 14 bases between them. Germline assignment: CDR1 SGHDN and CDR2 FVKESK. This CDR3 reads CASSPGESGYTF. Written as DNA, the CDR3 is TGTGCCAGCTCACCAGGGGAAAGTGGCTACACCTTC. Filled out from reference TRBV14 and TRBJ1-2, the complete variable domain reads EAGVTQFPSHSVIEKGQTVTLRCDPISGHDNLYWYRRVMGKEIKFLLHFVKESKQDESGMPNNRFLAERTGGTYSTLKVQPAELEDSGVYFCASSPGESGYTFGSGTRLTVV.

V is TRBV6-2 or TRBV6-3 and J is TRBJ1-1; D is unclear. Germline V gene data show CDR1 as MNHEY and CDR2 as SVGEGT. V was clipped by 4 bases and J by 3 bases, with 24 bases between them. The CDR3 is 18 amino acids. CDR3 sequence reads: CASSFPAGPYHGDTEAFF. The CDR3, as DNA: TGTGCCAGCAGTTTTCCGGCAGGACCTTATCATGGGGACACTGAAGCTTTCTTT.

The J gene is TRBJ1-3, the V gene TRBV30; D remains ambiguous. V lost 5 bases and J 0 bases, leaving 2 bases between the germline ends. The CDR3 covers 11 residues. Germline CDR1 is GTSNPN and CDR2 is SVGIG (reference sequence). In DNA form, the CDR3 reads TGTGCCTGGGACTCTGGAAACACCATATATTTT. This gives the protein CAWDSGNTIYF. The full variable domain, with the rest looked up from reference TRBV30 and TRBJ1-3, is SQTIHQWPATLVQPVGSPLSLECTVEGTSNPNLYWYRQAAGRGLQLLFYSVGIGQISSEVPQNLSASRPQDRQFILSSKKLLLSDSGFYLCAWDSGNTIYFGEGSWLTVV.

This clonotype was observed a handful of times. The CDR3 protein is CASSLAREAYEQYF. The CDR3 DNA sequence: TGTGCCAGCAGCTTAGCCCGGGAGGCCTACGAGCAGTACTTC. The rearrangement links TRBV11-2 to TRBJ2-7; 7 nucleotides align to TRBD2. The J segment lost 2 bases and the V segment lost 1 base, leaving 2 bases of the junction unmatched. Germline V gives CDR1 SGHAT, CDR2 FQNNGV. The CDR3 totals 14 residues.

The chain couples TRBV3-1 to TRBJ2-2; a possible D gene is TRBD2 (5 bases). The CDR3 has 14 residues. Between the trimmed V and J ends, which lost 0 bases and 8 bases, there was a span of 10 bases. Germline-derived CDR1 and CDR2 are LGHDT and YNNKEL (reference sequence). CDR3 sequence reads: CASSQDRGRGELFF. The CDR3 DNA sequence: TGTGCCAGCAGCCAAGATCGGGGTAGGGGGGAGCTGTTTTTT.

This clonotype was observed at least ten times. This chain joins TRBV6-2 or TRBV6-3 and TRBJ1-1; D unresolved. V was cut by 0 bases and J by 11 bases, with 10 bases left in between. Per germline, CDR1 MNHEY and CDR2 SVGEGT. This CDR3 is built from 12 residues. The CDR3 protein is CASSYSTDEAFF. The CDR3 coding sequence is TGTGCCAGCAGTTACTCGACGGATGAGGCTTTCTTT.

In this sample, this clonotype turned up many times. The chain couples TRBV6-2 or TRBV6-3 to TRBJ1-2; 8 nucleotides line up with TRBD1. The CDR3 is made up of 15 amino acids. With V trimmed by 4 bases and J by 4 bases, 8 bases remained unmatched. Looked up from germline, CDR1 is MNHEY and CDR2 is SVGEGT. The CDR3 bases are TGTGCCAGCAGTTCCCCCCGGACAGGGAGCTATGGCTACACCTTC. Protein sequence: CASSSPRTGSYGYTF.

The chain employs TRBV20-1 and TRBJ1-6, with 12 bases fitting TRBD1. The germline V gene has CDR1 DFQATT and CDR2 SNEGSKA (reference sequence). CDR3 size: 18 residues. The V gene end was trimmed by 7 bases and the J gene end by 0 bases; junction bases not matched to a gene: 10. DNA of the CDR3: TGCAGTGTCCCCTGGGGACAGGGGGCCGGCTCCTATAATTCACCCCTCCACTTT. Translation gives CSVPWGQGAGSYNSPLHF.

Only a few counts were recorded for this clonotype. The J gene is TRBJ2-7, the V gene TRBV27, with D tentatively TRBD1 (6 bases). The CDR3 spans 14 residues. V was cut by 4 bases and J by 0 bases, with 10 bases left in between. Germline loops: CDR1 MNHEY, CDR2 SMNVEV (reference sequence). Here the CDR3 reads CASSWDIRSYEQYF. The CDR3 bases are TGTGCCAGCAGTTGGGACATCCGCTCCTACGAGCAGTACTTC.

This clonotype was observed a handful of times. The rearrangement joins TRBV6-6 to TRBJ1-5; D gene unclear. This CDR3 spans 15 amino acids. V was clipped by 0 bases and J by 7 bases, with 13 bases between them. CDR1 is MNHNY, CDR2 SVGAGI, per germline (reference sequence). The CDR3 DNA follows: TGTGCCAGCAGTTACTCCGCTGCAGCGGGACAGCCCCAGCATTTT. This encodes CASSYSAAAGQPQHF.

In its sample, this clonotype was seen many times. The chain combines TRBV6-1 with TRBJ2-3; tentatively, D is TRBD1 (5 bases). V was pared by 7 bases and J by 6 bases, with 20 bases between. Per the germline V gene, CDR1 is MNHNS and CDR2 is SASEGT. The CDR3 runs 15 residues. The CDR3 region has the DNA TGTGCCAGCACCTCCCGGAGCAGGGCCCGCGATACGCAGTATTTT. Translating gives CASTSRSRARDTQYF.

This clonotype has a handful of counts. The rearrangement links TRBV27 to TRBJ1-1; TRBD1 is a possible D gene (6 bases). V was clipped by 2 bases and J by 4 bases, with 26 bases between them. Germline V gives CDR1 MNHEY, CDR2 SMNVEV (reference sequence). This CDR3 region has 19 residues. The CDR3 reads CASSLKPWGRTGRGTEAFF. The CDR3 DNA follows: TGTGCCAGCAGTTTAAAACCTTGGGGGCGCACAGGACGGGGCACTGAAGCTTTCTTT.

As for this clonotype: This could be a read error, since a much larger clone is one nucleotide away. The rearrangement uses TRBV28 and TRBJ2-7, with D hard to call. CDR3 size: 12 residues. The germline gives CDR1 MDHEN, CDR2 SYDVKM. V gave up 3 bases and J gave up 4 bases, with 7 bases separating them. This CDR3 is CASSLTWYEQYF. CDR3 DNA sequence: TGTGCCAGCAGTTTGACGTGGTACGAGCAGTACTTC.

This rearrangement joins TRBV28 to TRBJ2-1; D is unresolved. Trimming took off 2 bases at V and 9 bases at J, with 20 bases between the two ends. Germline values: CDR1 MDHEN, CDR2 SYDVKM. This CDR3 contains 16 residues. This chain's CDR3 is CASSLKWPQSKLEQFF. The DNA of the CDR3 is TGTGCCAGCAGTTTAAAATGGCCACAGTCAAAGCTTGAGCAGTTCTTC.

The chain has TRBV9 and TRBJ1-6; no reliable D call. The V gene lost 0 bases and the J gene lost 6 bases, with 7 bases spanning the gap. The CDR3 length is 14 residues. Germline V lookup: CDR1 SGDLS, CDR2 YYNGEE. This chain's CDR3 is CASSVEASNSPLHF. The CDR3 nucleotides read TGTGCCAGCAGCGTAGAAGCGAGTAATTCACCCCTCCACTTT.

The chain carries TRBV5-6 and TRBJ1-2; no reliable D call. The V and J ends lost 4 bases and 2 bases respectively, with 9 bases between them. In germline, CDR1 is SGHDT, CDR2 YYEEEE. The CDR3 spans 13 residues. Here the CDR3 reads CASSQQWNYGYTF. CDR3 DNA: TGTGCCAGCAGCCAACAGTGGAACTATGGCTACACCTTC.

This clonotype has just a few counts. As DNA, the CDR3 is TGTGCCAGCAGCGTACAGGGGACGGACTATGGCTACACCTTC. It specifies CASSVQGTDYGYTF. The genes are TRBV7-8 and TRBJ1-2; 7 nucleotides match TRBD1. With 5 bases clipped from V and 3 bases from J, the junction kept 6 bases outside the gene matches. The CDR3 is 14 amino acids. CDR1 is SGHVS and CDR2 is FQNEAQ in the germline V gene. Full variable domain (rest looked up from reference TRBV7-8 and TRBJ1-2): GAGVSQSPRYKVAKRGQDVALRCDPISGHVSLFWYQQALGQGPEFLTYFQNEAQLDKSGLPSDRFFAERPEGSVSTLKIQRTQQEDSAVYLCASSVQGTDYGYTFGSGTRLTVV.

The chain combines TRBV7-9 with TRBJ2-5; D is unclear. Per the germline V gene, CDR1 is SEHNR and CDR2 is FQNEAQ (reference sequence). With 1 base removed from V and 2 bases from J, the gap between germline ends came to 14 bases. This CDR3 contains 16 residues. As DNA, the CDR3 is TGTGCCAGCAGCTTAGTGTGGCGGAGCACACAAGAGACCCAGTACTTC. It encodes CASSLVWRSTQETQYF. Looking up the rest from reference TRBV7-9 and TRBJ2-5 gives the full variable domain: DTGVSQNPRHKITKRGQNVTFRCDPISEHNRLYWYRQTLGQGPEFLTYFQNEAQLEKSRLLSDRFSAERPKGSFSTLEIQRTEQGDSAMYLCASSLVWRSTQETQYFGPGTRLLVL.

The chain employs TRBV7-9 and TRBJ2-1; perhaps TRBD1 as D (6 bases). The germline gives CDR1 SEHNR, CDR2 FQNEAQ (reference sequence). Between the trimmed V and J ends, which lost 2 bases and 10 bases, there was a span of 15 bases. There are 14 residues in the CDR3. The CDR3 reads CASSLPTGQHEQFF. CDR3 nucleotides: TGTGCCAGCAGCTTACCAACTGGACAGCACGAGCAGTTCTTC.

V is TRBV20-1 and J is TRBJ1-2; D might be TRBD1 (6 bases). CDR1 DFQATT and CDR2 SNEGSKA come from the germline V gene (reference sequence). The CDR3 consists of 13 residues. V lost 5 bases, J lost 1 base, and 11 bases lay in between. CDR3 protein: CSARTDNNYGYTF. The CDR3 nucleotides read TGCAGTGCTCGGACAGATAATAACTATGGCTACACCTTC.

V gene TRBV3-1 combines with J gene TRBJ1-1; possible D gene TRBD1, 6 bases. The CDR3 has 13 residues. Germline V gene sequence: CDR1 LGHDT, CDR2 YNNKEL (reference sequence). V lost 4 bases and J 4 bases, leaving 10 bases between the germline ends. Here the CDR3 DNA reads TGTGCCAGCAGCCCCCTGACAGGCACTGAAGCTTTCTTT. It codes for CASSPLTGTEAFF.

This clonotype came up a few times. This sequence joins TRBV7-2 and TRBJ2-7, with D unresolved. The CDR3 is 14 amino acids. CDR1 SGHTA and CDR2 FQGNSA come from the germline V gene. V was cut by 6 bases and J by 3 bases, with 15 bases left in between. The chain's CDR3 is CASSPQVGSYEQYF. The CDR3 DNA follows: TGTGCCAGCAGTCCACAAGTTGGAAGCTACGAGCAGTACTTC.

This clonotype was observed a handful of times. V usage is TRBV20-1 and J usage is TRBJ2-1; possible D gene TRBD1, 6 bases. The ends were cut back, 6 bases at V and 0 bases at J, with 12 bases in the middle. The germline CDR1 and CDR2 sequences are DFQATT and SNEGSKA (reference sequence). The CDR3 length is 14 residues. The CDR3 coding sequence is TGCAGTGCCCCCCGGGACAACTCCTACAATGAGCAGTTCTTC. Translated: CSAPRDNSYNEQFF.

This clonotype has ten or more counts. The CDR3 DNA sequence: TGCAGCGTTGGACAGGTCCGCACAGATACGCAGTATTTT. It specifies CSVGQVRTDTQYF. The chain employs TRBV29-1 and TRBJ2-3; possible D gene TRBD1, 6 bases. This CDR3 is built from 13 residues. V lost 4 bases and J lost 1, with 9 bases in between. The germline gives CDR1 SQVTM, CDR2 ANQGSEA.

The chain employs TRBV28 and TRBJ2-2, with D perhaps matching TRBD2 (5 bases). Germline V gene lookup returns CDR1 MDHEN and CDR2 SYDVKM. Trimming shortened V by 3 bases and J by 6 bases, and 8 bases separated the two germline ends. This CDR3 spans 13 amino acids. CDR3 in DNA: TGTGCCAGCAGTTTTAGCGCCGCCGGGGAGCTGTTTTTT. Residues: CASSFSAAGELFF.

The chain is built from TRBV7-9 and TRBJ2-5, with no clear D. Germline V gene sequence: CDR1 SEHNR, CDR2 FQNEAQ (reference sequence). With 3 bases removed from V and 1 base from J, the gap between germline ends came to 6 bases. CDR3 length: 13 amino acids. CDR3 sequence (DNA): TGTGCCAGCAGCTTGGTCAGCCAAGAGACCCAGTACTTC. This sequence encodes CASSLVSQETQYF.

This clonotype was recorded a few times. The CDR3 sequence is CASHRAGELFF. The CDR3 DNA follows: TGCGCCAGCCACAGGGCCGGGGAGCTGTTTTTT. The chain combines TRBV10-2 with TRBJ2-2; D possibly corresponds to TRBD1 (6 bases). Trimming took off 8 bases at V and 6 bases at J, with 7 bases between the two ends. Looked up from germline, CDR1 is WSHSY and CDR2 is SAAADI. There are 11 residues in the CDR3.